Following are 32 T cell receptor beta chains from one sample sequenced in a study of shared clonotypes between healthy human individuals. Data came from immunoSEQ multiplex PCR; TCRdb stores just in-frame clones and leaves some out. This table has around 510,000 clones, 95% to 97% appearing once. Sequences were obtained from naive CD4+ T cells sorted from blood. Subset described: CD45RA+ positively selected. The receptors come from a woman under 40 in good health.

As for this clone: In the same sample, other DNA sequences code for this CDR3. The chain carries TRBV7-9 and TRBJ2-7; the D is unclear. From germline, CDR1 is SEHNR and CDR2 FQNEAQ (reference sequence). CDR3 length equals 12 residues. Trimming removed 1 base at V and 4 bases at J, with 5 bases between. CDR3 in amino acids: CASSLVGYEQYF. CDR3 coding DNA: TGTGCCAGCAGCTTAGTGGGGTACGAGCAGTACTTC.

The rearrangement uses TRBV11-2 and TRBJ1-4; perhaps TRBD1 as D (6 bases). V lost 7 bases, J lost 5 bases, and 14 bases lay in between. This CDR3 spans 14 amino acids. Per germline, CDR1 SGHAT and CDR2 FQNNGV. DNA for the CDR3: TGTGCCAGCAAGAAAGAAGGGGGAAATGAAAAACTGTTTTTT. This encodes CASKKEGGNEKLFF.

This chain links TRBV5-6 with TRBJ2-1; the D gene is possibly TRBD1 (6 bases). Germline assignment: CDR1 SGHDT and CDR2 YYEEEE. CDR3 length: 16 amino acids. V was pared by 2 bases and J by 0 bases, with 12 bases between. The CDR3 protein is CASSLTTGSSYNEQFF. Written as DNA, the CDR3 is TGTGCCAGCAGCTTAACTACAGGGAGCTCCTACAATGAGCAGTTCTTC.

For this clone: The same CDR3 also results from other DNA sequences found in this sample. The gene calls are TRBV11-3 and TRBJ2-1, with D possibly matching TRBD2 (5 bases). This CDR3 has 12 amino acids. Trimming cost V 5 bases and J 5 bases, with 7 bases left between them. CDR1 and CDR2 from the germline V gene are SGHNT and YENEEA. The CDR3 bases are TGTGCCAGCAGCAGCGGAAACAATGAGCAGTTCTTC. As protein: CASSSGNNEQFF.

The chain links TRBV19 to TRBJ1-1; 7 positions match TRBD1. V was clipped by 7 bases and J by 1 base; unmatched bases: 6. Germline V lookup: CDR1 LNHDA, CDR2 SQIVND (reference sequence). The CDR3 has 14 amino acids. The CDR3 nucleotides read TGTGCCAGTAAAGTGACAGGGTCGAACACTGAAGCTTTCTTT. This sequence encodes CASKVTGSNTEAFF.

V is TRBV6-1 and J is TRBJ2-7; D is perhaps TRBD1 (6 bases). V was pared by 1 base and J by 1 base, with 14 bases between. Germline V gives CDR1 MNHNS, CDR2 SASEGT. The CDR3 spans 16 residues. CDR3: CASSEGQGKRSYEQYF. The CDR3, as DNA: TGTGCCAGCAGTGAAGGCCAGGGGAAAAGGTCCTACGAGCAGTACTTC.

The chain is built from TRBV2 and TRBJ1-5, with 7 bases that match TRBD1. The CDR3 length is 13 residues. Germline CDR1 and CDR2: SNHLY and FYNNEI. V trimming: 7 bases; J trimming: 7 bases; junction bases outside the gene matches: 7. CDR3 region: CASNPTGQQPQHF. In DNA, the CDR3 is TGTGCCAGCAATCCGACAGGGCAGCAGCCCCAGCATTTT. Filled out from reference TRBV2 and TRBJ1-5, the complete variable domain reads EPEVTQTPSHQVTQMGQEVILRCVPISNHLYFYWYRQILGQKVEFLVSFYNNEISEKSEIFDDQFSVERPDGSNFTLKIRSTKLEDSAMYFCASNPTGQQPQHFGDGTRLSIL.

The chain has TRBV11-2 and TRBJ1-1; no clear D gene. V was cut by 1 base and J by 4 bases, with 16 bases left in between. This CDR3 has 16 amino acids. Germline lookup yields CDR1 SGHAT and CDR2 FQNNGV. CDR3 in amino acids: CASSLGPRAVGTEAFF. In DNA, the CDR3 is TGTGCCAGCAGCTTAGGTCCCCGGGCCGTGGGCACTGAAGCTTTCTTT.

This rearrangement joins TRBV2 to TRBJ2-3, with 7 nucleotides matching TRBD1. The V gene end was trimmed by 10 bases and the J gene end by 1 base; junction bases not matched to a gene: 5. CDR1 and CDR2 (germline): SNHLY, FYNNEI. This CDR3 is built from 13 residues. As DNA, the CDR3 is TGTGCCAAAAGGGGGACAGGCACAGATACGCAGTATTTT. Its protein is CAKRGTGTDTQYF.

This chain connects TRBV7-3 to TRBJ2-5; no clear D. This CDR3 comprises 13 residues. The germline V gene encodes CDR1 SGHTA and CDR2 FQGTGA. Trimming took 5 bases from V and 2 from J, leaving 9 bases between them. The CDR3 here is CASSLHPQETQYF. CDR3 bases: TGTGCCAGCAGCCTCCACCCACAAGAGACCCAGTACTTC.

This clone has only one observation. The V call is TRBV28, the J call TRBJ1-4; D gene ambiguous. Trimming stripped 4 bases from V and 0 bases from J, with 18 bases between. Germline lookup yields CDR1 MDHEN and CDR2 SYDVKM. This CDR3 is built from 18 residues. The CDR3 bases are TGTGCCAGCAGTTCTAGAGCCACAGCCGTTCCAACTAATGAAAAACTGTTTTTT. Amino acids: CASSSRATAVPTNEKLFF.

As DNA, the CDR3 is TGTGCCAGCATTCGTGGTACTGAAGCTTTCTTT. Its protein product is CASIRGTEAFF. V usage is TRBV27 and J usage is TRBJ1-1; D unresolved. The length of the CDR3 is 11 residues. Germline V CDR1 and CDR2: MNHEY, SMNVEV (reference sequence). The V end lost 7 bases, the J end lost 5 bases, and 8 bases lay between the germline ends.

The chain combines TRBV6-5 with TRBJ1-3; weak D call: TRBD1 (5 bases). The CDR3 length is 13 residues. V lost 6 bases, J lost 2 bases, and 8 bases lay in between. The germline V gene encodes CDR1 MNHEY and CDR2 SVGAGI. The CDR3 DNA is TGTGCCAGCAGAGCAGGGCCTGGAAACACCATATATTTT. Its translation is CASRAGPGNTIYF.

A single count supports this clone. The chain carries TRBV11-3 and TRBJ2-3; TRBD2 agrees at 11 bases. Germline CDR1 and CDR2: SGHNT and YENEEA. The CDR3 is 16 residues long. V shed 8 bases, J shed 3 bases, and the junction held 10 bases outside the gene matches. CDR3 protein: CASPSSSGRRTDTQYF. The CDR3 DNA is TGTGCCAGCCCATCTTCTAGCGGGAGGAGGACAGATACGCAGTATTTT. The complete variable domain, with remaining parts taken from reference TRBV11-3 and TRBJ2-3, reads EAGVVQSPRYKIIEKKQPVAFWCNPISGHNTLYWYLQNLGQGPELLIRYENEEAVDDSQLPKDRFSAERLKGVDSTLKIQPAELGDSAVYLCASPSSSGRRTDTQYFGPGTRLTVL.

This rearrangement joins TRBV28 to TRBJ2-7, with a possible D match to TRBD1 (6 bases). The ends were cut back, 6 bases at V and 4 bases at J, with 16 bases in the middle. This CDR3 is 14 amino acids long. CDR1 and CDR2 from the germline V gene are MDHEN and SYDVKM. CDR3 bases: TGTGCCAGCAGAAATCAGGGGTCGGGTTACGAGCAGTACTTC. Amino acids: CASRNQGSGYEQYF.

V usage is TRBV11-2 and J usage is TRBJ1-1, with a tentative D call TRBD1 (5 bases). This CDR3 has 15 amino acids. V shed 5 bases and J shed 5 bases, with 18 bases lying between them. From germline, CDR1 is SGHAT and CDR2 FQNNGV. CDR3 nucleotide sequence: TGTGCCAGCAGCCCACCTGGGGGTCGTACTACTGAAGCTTTCTTT. It is translated as CASSPPGGRTTEAFF.

The chain uses TRBV28 and TRBJ1-5; tentative D call: TRBD1 (6 bases). Germline CDR1 is MDHEN and CDR2 is SYDVKM. The CDR3 totals 15 residues. The V end lost 1 base, the J end lost 7 bases, and 14 bases lay between the germline ends. CDR3 sequence reads: CASSLSPGAGQPQHF. The DNA of the CDR3 is TGTGCCAGCAGTTTATCCCCAGGGGCAGGGCAGCCCCAGCATTTT.

The chain recombines TRBV10-3 with TRBJ2-7; TRBD1 matches at 9 bases. The CDR3 consists of 15 residues. Germline values: CDR1 ENHRY, CDR2 SYGVKD. Trimming removed 2 bases from V and 4 bases from J; junction bases left unmatched: 6. The CDR3 reads CAISELRDRVYEQYF. CDR3 nucleotides: TGTGCCATCAGTGAGCTCCGGGACAGGGTATACGAGCAGTACTTC.

This clone was picked up one time. V and J are TRBV7-2 and TRBJ1-6, with D unclear. V lost 5 bases and J 4 bases, leaving 9 bases between the germline ends. Per the germline V gene, CDR1 is SGHTA and CDR2 is FQGNSA. This CDR3 has 14 amino acids. The CDR3 spells CASSPPGYNSPLHF. In DNA, the CDR3 is TGTGCCAGCAGCCCACCGGGTTATAATTCACCCCTCCACTTT.

The chain has TRBV7-9 and TRBJ1-1, with D uncertain. Germline V gene lookup returns CDR1 SEHNR and CDR2 FQNEAQ (reference sequence). V was trimmed by 5 bases and J by 3 bases, leaving 10 bases between them. CDR3 size: 13 residues. CDR3 sequence reads: CASSIPGDTEAFF. CDR3 in DNA: TGTGCCAGCAGCATACCAGGAGACACTGAAGCTTTCTTT. Variable domain in full (rest from reference TRBV7-9 and TRBJ1-1): DTGVSQNPRHKITKRGQNVTFRCDPISEHNRLYWYRQTLGQGPEFLTYFQNEAQLEKSRLLSDRFSAERPKGSFSTLEIQRTEQGDSAMYLCASSIPGDTEAFFGQGTRLTVV.

This chain joins TRBV2 and TRBJ1-5; TRBD1 matches 7 bases. Trimming removed 7 bases from V and 3 bases from J; junction bases left unmatched: 6. This CDR3 has 14 amino acids. Germline V CDR1 and CDR2: SNHLY, FYNNEI. CDR3 in DNA: TGTGCCAGCACCCCGGGACAGCCCAATCAGCCCCAGCATTTT. Translating it yields CASTPGQPNQPQHF.

The J gene is TRBJ2-3, the V gene TRBV10-3; TRBD1 aligns across 9 bases. This CDR3 is built from 13 residues. J lost 6 bases, V lost 6 bases, and 4 bases had no gene match. Germline values: CDR1 ENHRY, CDR2 SYGVKD. CDR3 sequence reads: CAIRTGGTDTQYF. As DNA, the CDR3 is TGTGCCATCAGGACAGGGGGTACGGATACGCAGTATTTT.

The chain recombines TRBV28 with TRBJ2-7; 8 nucleotides agree with TRBD2. J lost 1 base, V lost 3 bases, and 8 bases had no gene match. In germline, CDR1 is MDHEN, CDR2 SYDVKM. CDR3 length: 16 amino acids. CDR3 sequence reads: CASSFLSGAGSYEQYF. The CDR3 nucleotides are TGTGCCAGCAGTTTCCTTAGCGGGGCGGGGTCCTACGAGCAGTACTTC.

The chain employs TRBV28 and TRBJ2-5; D possibly corresponds to TRBD1 (7 bases). The CDR3 sequence is 13 residues long. CDR1 and CDR2 (germline): MDHEN, SYDVKM. Trimming removed 7 bases from V and 2 bases from J, with 11 bases in between. CDR3 region: CASTGGNQETQYF. Here the CDR3 DNA reads TGTGCCAGCACAGGGGGGAATCAAGAGACCCAGTACTTC.

This clone was detected a few times. This rearrangement joins TRBV19 to TRBJ2-7, with D perhaps TRBD2 (7 bases). V was clipped by 11 bases and J by 2 bases, with 10 bases between them. The CDR3 loop spans 11 amino acids. CDR1 is LNHDA and CDR2 is SQIVND in the germline V gene (reference sequence). In DNA form, the CDR3 reads TGTGCCTCGGGGGGCCCCTACGAGCAGTACTTC. This codes for CASGGPYEQYF.

The chain joins TRBV14 to TRBJ1-1, with D uncertain. CDR1 and CDR2 from the germline V gene are SGHDN and FVKESK. This CDR3 region has 15 residues. V lost 4 bases to trimming and J lost 3 bases, with 15 bases between them. CDR3 DNA: TGTGCCAGCAGCCCCCTTTGGACCTCGGACACTGAAGCTTTCTTT. Amino acids: CASSPLWTSDTEAFF.

The chain combines TRBV5-1 with TRBJ2-7; D possibly corresponds to TRBD2 (6 bases). Germline-derived CDR1 and CDR2 are SGHRS and YFSETQ. CDR3 size: 17 residues. The germline V and J ends were trimmed by 3 bases and 0 bases, with 19 bases remaining between them. The CDR3 spells CASSSLVSGWVSYEQYF. CDR3 coding DNA: TGCGCCAGCAGCTCATTGGTTAGCGGATGGGTCTCCTACGAGCAGTACTTC.

The sample holds a few counts of this clone. This CDR3 reads CASSLGDSGANVLTF. CDR3 in DNA: TGCGCCAGCAGCTTGGGGGACTCTGGGGCCAACGTCCTGACTTTC. The chain is built from TRBV5-1 and TRBJ2-6; the D is unclear. From germline, CDR1 is SGHRS and CDR2 YFSETQ. Between the trimmed V and J ends, which lost 0 bases and 0 bases, there was a span of 4 bases. The CDR3 has 15 residues.

DNA of the CDR3: TGTGCCAGCAAGCTCCCCTGGGGAGGCAATCAGCCCCAGCATTTT. Amino acids: CASKLPWGGNQPQHF. The rearrangement joins TRBV28 to TRBJ1-5; D is ambiguous. The V end lost 7 bases, the J end lost 2 bases, and 15 bases lay between the germline ends. Germline loops: CDR1 MDHEN, CDR2 SYDVKM. The CDR3 extends over 15 amino acids.

This chain links TRBV9 with TRBJ2-3; 11 bases agree with TRBD1. Unmatched junction bases numbered 9, after V lost 4 bases and J lost 5 bases. There are 16 residues in the CDR3. The germline gives CDR1 SGDLS, CDR2 YYNGEE. CDR3 DNA sequence: TGTGCCAGCAGCCCACGGACAGGGGGCTTTGGAGATACGCAGTATTTT. Translation: CASSPRTGGFGDTQYF.

This chain joins TRBV11-2 and TRBJ2-3; no firm D call. V was shortened by 6 bases and J by 4 bases, with 20 bases between the two germline ends. CDR3 length: 16 residues. CDR1 is SGHAT, CDR2 FQNNGV, per germline. The CDR3 spells CASRRTYGFWPDTQYF. In nucleotides, the CDR3 is TGTGCCAGCAGACGAACGTACGGGTTTTGGCCAGATACGCAGTATTTT.

This clone was observed a single time. The chain carries TRBV7-2 and TRBJ2-5; D may match TRBD1 or TRBD2 (5 bases each). Germline loops: CDR1 SGHTA, CDR2 FQGNSA. The V and J ends lost 5 bases and 5 bases respectively, with 15 bases between them. This CDR3 has 14 amino acids. The CDR3 loop reads CASSPRDVLETQYF. The CDR3 DNA sequence: TGTGCCAGCAGCCCCCGGGACGTGTTGGAGACCCAGTACTTC.